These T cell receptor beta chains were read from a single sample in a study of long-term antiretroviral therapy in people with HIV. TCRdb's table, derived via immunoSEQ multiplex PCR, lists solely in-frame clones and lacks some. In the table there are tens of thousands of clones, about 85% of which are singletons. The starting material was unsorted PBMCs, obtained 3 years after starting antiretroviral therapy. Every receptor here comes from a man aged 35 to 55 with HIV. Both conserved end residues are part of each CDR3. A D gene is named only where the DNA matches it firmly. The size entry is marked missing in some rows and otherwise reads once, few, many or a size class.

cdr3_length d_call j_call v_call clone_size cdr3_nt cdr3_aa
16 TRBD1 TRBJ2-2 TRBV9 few TGTGCCAGCAGCGTAACGGGACAGAGGAACACCGGGGAGCTGTTTTTT CASSVTGQRNTGELFF
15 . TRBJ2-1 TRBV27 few TGTGCCAGCAGTTTAGAGGGGCAAGCCTACAATGAGCAGTTCTTC CASSLEGQAYNEQFF
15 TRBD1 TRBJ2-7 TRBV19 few TGTGCCAGTAGTCCCTGGACAGGGGCAGGCAACGAGCAGTACTTC CASSPWTGAGNEQYF
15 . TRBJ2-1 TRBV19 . TGTGCCAGTAGTATAATGGGGGGATCCGGCAATGAGCAGTTCTTC CASSIMGGSGNEQFF
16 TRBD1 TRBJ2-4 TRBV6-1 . TGTGCCAGCAGTGGAACAGGGGGTCTTTCCAAAAACATTCAGTACTTC CASSGTGGLSKNIQYF
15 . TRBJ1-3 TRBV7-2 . TGTGCCAGCAGCTTTGAGGAGTTATCTGGAAACACCATATATTTT CASSFEELSGNTIYF
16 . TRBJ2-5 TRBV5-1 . TGCGCCAGCAGCTTGGAGCCGGGACCTACGAGAGAGACCCAGTACTTC CASSLEPGPTRETQYF
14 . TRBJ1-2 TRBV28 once TGTGCCAGCAGTTCCGGGACACCTAACTATGGCTACACCTTC CASSSGTPNYGYTF
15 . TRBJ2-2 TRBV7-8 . TGTGCCAGCAGCTTAGCGGGGGGGCGTGACGGGGAGCTGTTTTTT CASSLAGGRDGELFF
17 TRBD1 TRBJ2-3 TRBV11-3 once TGTGCCAGCAGCCCTCGGACAGGGGGCTTTGGGACAGATACGCAGTATTTT CASSPRTGGFGTDTQYF
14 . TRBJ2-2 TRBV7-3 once TGTGCCAGCAGCCCCGACGGGTTGGCCGGGGAGCTGTTTTTT CASSPDGLAGELFF
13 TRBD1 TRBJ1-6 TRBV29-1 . TGCAGCGTTAGGACAGGGGGAAATTCACCCCTCCACTTT CSVRTGGNSPLHF
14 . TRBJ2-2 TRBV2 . TGTGCCAGCAGAACGGGGATCTCGGGCGGGGAGCTGTTTTTT CASRTGISGGELFF
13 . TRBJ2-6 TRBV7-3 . TGTGCCAGCAGCCCATCGGAGGCCAACGTCCTGACTTTC CASSPSEANVLTF
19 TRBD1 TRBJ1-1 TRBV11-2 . TGTGCCAGCAGCTTATTCGTTAGGACAGGGGGGTCGATGAACACTGAAGCTTTCTTT CASSLFVRTGGSMNTEAFF
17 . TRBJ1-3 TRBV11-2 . TGTGCCAGCAGCTTAGGGTCCGGCCGGGGACCTGGAAACACCATATATTTT CASSLGSGRGPGNTIYF
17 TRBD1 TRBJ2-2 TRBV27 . TGTGCCAGCAGTTTAGGCGCCGGGACAGCGAACACCGGGGAGCTGTTTTTT CASSLGAGTANTGELFF
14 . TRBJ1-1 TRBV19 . TGTGCCAGTAGTATTGAGGGGCTGAACACTGAAGCTTTCTTT CASSIEGLNTEAFF
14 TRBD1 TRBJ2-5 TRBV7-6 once TGTGCCAGCAGCTTAAGCAGGGGGCGGGAGACCCAGTACTTC CASSLSRGRETQYF
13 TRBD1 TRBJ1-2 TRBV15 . TGTGCCACCACGCAGGGGGCTTCTTATGGCTACACCTTC CATTQGASYGYTF
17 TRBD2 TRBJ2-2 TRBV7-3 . TGTGCCAGCAGCCCAACCGGGACTAGCGACGTCACCGGGGAGCTGTTTTTT CASSPTGTSDVTGELFF
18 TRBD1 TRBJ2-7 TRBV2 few TGTGCCAGCAGTGAGCCAAACGCCGGGACAGGGTCTCCCTACGAGCAGTACTTC CASSEPNAGTGSPYEQYF
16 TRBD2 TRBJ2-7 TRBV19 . TGTGCCAGTAGTATAGATCTAAGCGGGAGGGCCGGGGAGCAGTACTTC CASSIDLSGRAGEQYF
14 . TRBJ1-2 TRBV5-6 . TGTGCCAGCAGCTCGGACAGCGTGGGCTATGGCTACACCTTC CASSSDSVGYGYTF
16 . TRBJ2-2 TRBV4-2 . TGTGCCAGCAGCCACCTCGGACGATCGAACACCGGGGAGCTGTTTTTT CASSHLGRSNTGELFF
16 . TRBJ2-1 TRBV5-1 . TGCGCCAGCAGCCCTGTGGACGGGATCCACTACAATGAGCAGTTCTTC CASSPVDGIHYNEQFF
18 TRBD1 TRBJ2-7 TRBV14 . TGTGCCAGCAGCCAAGATCAGAGTGCGTGGGACAGGGTCCACGAGCAGTACTTC CASSQDQSAWDRVHEQYF
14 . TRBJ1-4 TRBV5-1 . TGCGCCAGCAGCTTGGTGGGCAGGGGCGAAAAACTGTTTTTT CASSLVGRGEKLFF
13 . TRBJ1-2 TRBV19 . TGTGCCAGTAGCCCAGGTTCCAACTATGGCTACACCTTC CASSPGSNYGYTF
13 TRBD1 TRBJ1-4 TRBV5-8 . TGTGCCAGCAGGTCTACAGGGGGAAGGAAACTGTTTTTT CASRSTGGRKLFF